The clone carrying this TCR beta chain was found once. At one of its ends the junction is not consistent with the germline gene, which may arise from a read error. An input of about 0.45 to 1 ug of RNA was subjected to reverse transcription using random hexamers. TCRdb processed the immunoSEQ multiplex PCR reads anew with MiXCR; each CDR3 protein has one entry. The sample has 190,000 or so distinct CDR3 sequences, roughly 94% seen once; the top ten hold about 0.08%. The data were taken from a study of CD8 T cells in Susac syndrome. This CDR3 is 14 amino acids long. TEMRA cells were enriched by FACS, and CD4+ and CD8+ T cells were negatively isolated.

The TCR sequence derives from a human donor with multiple sclerosis. The material sequenced was CD4+ T cells from PBMCs. V gene TRBV12-3 or TRBV12-4 combines with J gene TRBJ1-5; no reliable D call. The CDR3 sequence: CASRLASSNQPQHF. CDR3 sequence (DNA): TGTGCCAGCAGATTAGCAAGTAGCAATCAGCCCCAGCATTTT.